This T cell receptor beta chain is from a study of shared clonotypes between healthy human individuals. Regarding the study as a whole: Unshared clonotypes carried lower generation probabilities than those common to all four donors. For naive CD4 cells, roughly 5% of clonotypes were shared across a handful of donors.

Using about 0.2 ug DNA, 25,000 to 35,000 T cell genomes, the sorted-subset replicate PCRs were run. Generated by immunoSEQ multiplex PCR, the TCRdb table keeps only in-frame clones and is missing some. The sample has about 79,000 clones, 62% seen once; the top ten hold around 52%. In germline, CDR1 is MNHEY, CDR2 SMNVEV (reference sequence). V lost 5 bases, J lost 3 bases, and 14 bases lay in between. The CDR3 covers 14 residues. This clone came up many times. Its antigen remains unknown. This receptor was taken from a man aged 25-45 years in good health. V and J are TRBV27 and TRBJ2-7; the D is unclear. What was sequenced was memory CD8+ T cells sorted from blood. Subset here: CD45RO+ cells pooled with CCR7-negative TemRA cells. The CDR3 coding sequence is TGTGCCAGCAGTCCCCTAAGGGTACACTACGAGCAGTACTTC. Its translation is CASSPLRVHYEQYF.